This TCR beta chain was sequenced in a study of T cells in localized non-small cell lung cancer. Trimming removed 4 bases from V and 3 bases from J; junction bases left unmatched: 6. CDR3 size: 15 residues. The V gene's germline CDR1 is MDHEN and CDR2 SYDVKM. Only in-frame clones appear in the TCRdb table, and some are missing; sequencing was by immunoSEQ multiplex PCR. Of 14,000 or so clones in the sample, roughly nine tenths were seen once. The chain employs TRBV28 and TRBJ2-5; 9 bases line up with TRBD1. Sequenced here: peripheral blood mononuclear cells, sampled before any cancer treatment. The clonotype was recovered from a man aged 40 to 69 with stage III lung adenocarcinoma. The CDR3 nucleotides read TGTGCCAGCAGTTCCCGGGACAGGGAAAAAGAGACCCAGTACTTC. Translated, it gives CASSSRDREKETQYF.